The 29 T cell receptor beta chains below all came from one sample that was sequenced in a study of cytomegalovirus exposure and HLA in healthy donors. Profiling relied on immunoSEQ multiplex PCR, and the TCRdb table lists in-frame clones only, not all of them. The sample lists 300,000 to 400,000 clones, 75% to 90% occurring once. Sequencing input: PBMCs. Receptor source: a woman between 18 and 29 years old in good health and CMV-seronegative.

The table lists this clone with a count of one. The CDR3: CAAGYLSNQPQHF. The CDR3, as DNA: TGTGCTGCAGGGTATCTGAGCAATCAGCCCCAGCATTTT. The chain recombines TRBV27 with TRBJ1-5; possible D gene TRBD1, 5 bases. Germline CDR1 and CDR2: MNHEY and SMNVEV (reference sequence). The CDR3 runs to 13 residues.

The chain joins TRBV19 to TRBJ1-1; D ambiguous. The CDR3 covers 13 residues. Germline V gene sequence: CDR1 LNHDA, CDR2 SQIVND (reference sequence). V lost 6 bases and J lost 1, with 9 bases in between. This CDR3 reads CASSSNENTEAFF. As DNA, the CDR3 is TGTGCCAGTAGCTCTAACGAGAACACTGAAGCTTTCTTT.

The rearrangement links TRBV4-2 to TRBJ2-5; 8 positions agree with TRBD2. Trimming took 5 bases from V and 2 from J; bases not matched to a gene: 10. The CDR3 has 16 residues. Germline loops: CDR1 LGHNA, CDR2 YNFKEQ. The CDR3 protein is CASSGQGSGTQETQYF. The CDR3 nucleotides read TGTGCCAGCAGCGGACAAGGTAGCGGGACTCAAGAGACCCAGTACTTC.

V is TRBV11-2 and J is TRBJ2-1, with D perhaps matching TRBD2 (6 bases). Trimming removed 0 bases from V and 7 bases from J, with 16 bases in between. The germline CDR1 and CDR2 sequences are SGHAT and FQNNGV. The CDR3 is made up of 16 amino acids. Written as DNA, the CDR3 is TGTGCCAGCAGCTTAGAGGACTACAAGTATATTAATGAGCAGTTCTTC. Translation gives CASSLEDYKYINEQFF. Filled out from reference TRBV11-2 and TRBJ2-1, the complete variable domain reads EAGVAQSPRYKIIEKRQSVAFWCNPISGHATLYWYQQILGQGPKLLIQFQNNGVVDDSQLPKDRFSAERLKGVDSTLKIQPAKLEDSAVYLCASSLEDYKYINEQFFGPGTRLTVL.

This sequence joins TRBV5-1 and TRBJ2-2, with a weak D call TRBD1 (5 bases). V lost 1 base, J lost 2 bases, and 15 bases lay in between. Germline CDR1 is SGHRS and CDR2 is YFSETQ. This CDR3 region has 17 residues. The CDR3 region has the DNA TGCGCCAGCAGCTTGACACCAGGGTCCGCCAACACCGGGGAGCTGTTTTTT. Translating it yields CASSLTPGSANTGELFF. Full variable domain (remainder filled in from reference TRBV5-1 and TRBJ2-2): KAGVTQTPRYLIKTRGQQVTLSCSPISGHRSVSWYQQTPGQGLQFLFEYFSETQRNKGNFPGRFSGRQFSNSRSEMNVSTLELGDSALYLCASSLTPGSANTGELFFGEGSRLTVL.

This clone was observed once. In DNA, the CDR3 is TGTGCCAGCACCATAAACGAGGGGGCTAACTATGGCTACACCTTC. Its protein is CASTINEGANYGYTF. The rearrangement uses TRBV28 and TRBJ1-2; D is perhaps TRBD1 (6 bases). CDR3 size: 15 residues. CDR1 and CDR2 (germline): MDHEN, SYDVKM. Trimming shortened V by 7 bases and J by 0 bases, and 15 bases separated the two germline ends.

This chain connects TRBV28 to TRBJ1-6, with a possible D match to TRBD1 (6 bases). CDR3 length: 14 amino acids. In germline, CDR1 is MDHEN, CDR2 SYDVKM. Trimming took 3 bases from V and 10 from J, leaving 13 bases between them. The CDR3 DNA follows: TGTGCCAGCAGTTTTAGCGGGGGCAGATCACCCCTCCACTTT. Protein sequence: CASSFSGGRSPLHF.

V and J are TRBV5-1 and TRBJ2-5; 10 bases fit TRBD1. V lost 4 bases and J lost 5; bases outside the gene matches: 8. Germline V gene data show CDR1 as SGHRS and CDR2 as YFSETQ. This CDR3 comprises 15 residues. CDR3 in amino acids: CASSPRTGGLETQYF. In nucleotides, the CDR3 is TGCGCCAGCAGCCCTAGGACAGGGGGATTGGAGACCCAGTACTTC.

The V gene is TRBV6-1, the J gene TRBJ2-5, with 11 bases that match TRBD2. V shed 4 bases and J 4 bases; nucleotides not matched to a gene: 5. Germline CDR1 and CDR2: MNHNS and SASEGT. This CDR3 is built from 15 residues. The CDR3 sequence is CASSVGLAEGETQYF. In DNA form, the CDR3 reads TGTGCCAGCAGTGTGGGACTAGCGGAAGGAGAGACCCAGTACTTC.

This clone has a handful of counts. This chain connects TRBV30 to TRBJ1-5, with D perhaps matching TRBD1 (5 bases). Per germline, CDR1 GTSNPN and CDR2 SVGIG (reference sequence). CDR3 size: 15 residues. The ends were cut back, 0 bases at V and 4 bases at J, with 13 bases in the middle. The CDR3 spells CAWSVGGAGNQPQHF. As DNA, the CDR3 is TGTGCCTGGAGTGTCGGAGGGGCAGGGAATCAGCCCCAGCATTTT.

The rearrangement uses TRBV7-6 and TRBJ1-1; maybe TRBD1 (6 bases). The CDR3 length is 18 residues. V lost 1 base and J lost 1, with 19 bases in between. CDR1 and CDR2 (germline): SGHVS, FNYEAQ. As DNA, the CDR3 is TGTGCCAGCAGCTTAGGGTGGATGGGGGGGCCCGAGAACACTGAAGCTTTCTTT. Encoded protein: CASSLGWMGGPENTEAFF.

The chain recombines TRBV6-5 with TRBJ2-2; 7 bases fit TRBD1. The germline V gene has CDR1 MNHEY and CDR2 SVGAGI. Trimming removed 8 bases from V and 7 bases from J; junction bases left unmatched: 10. The CDR3 loop spans 14 amino acids. This CDR3 reads CASSGQMINGELFF. The CDR3 DNA follows: TGTGCCAGCTCGGGACAGATGATAAACGGGGAGCTGTTTTTT.

This chain links TRBV27 with TRBJ2-7; TRBD2 aligns across 8 bases. CDR3 length equals 16 residues. CDR1 and CDR2 from the germline V gene are MNHEY and SMNVEV (reference sequence). The trim removed 0 bases at V and 6 bases at J, leaving 10 bases unmatched. CDR3 amino acids: CASSLSTGTRRAEQYF. CDR3 nucleotides: TGTGCCAGCAGTTTATCGACCGGGACTAGGAGAGCCGAGCAGTACTTC.

J is TRBJ1-2 and V is TRBV7-9, with 7 bases that match TRBD1. CDR3 length: 15 residues. Germline CDR1 SEHNR, CDR2 FQNEAQ (reference sequence). V shed 5 bases and J 2 bases; nucleotides not matched to a gene: 8. This chain's CDR3 is CASSATQTGNYGYTF. CDR3 bases: TGTGCCAGCAGCGCAACCCAGACAGGGAACTATGGCTACACCTTC.

V gene TRBV10-2 combines with J gene TRBJ1-2; 8 bases are shared with TRBD1. With 6 bases clipped from V and 8 bases from J, the junction kept 8 bases outside the gene matches. This CDR3 comprises 13 residues. Germline V gene sequence: CDR1 WSHSY, CDR2 SAAADI. The CDR3 spells CASRDRVDGGYTF. The CDR3 region has the DNA TGCGCCAGCAGGGACAGGGTTGATGGGGGCTACACCTTC.

V and J are TRBV5-1 and TRBJ2-2; D gene unclear. The V gene lost 7 bases and the J gene lost 2 bases, with 12 bases spanning the gap. The germline gives CDR1 SGHRS, CDR2 YFSETQ. There are 14 residues in the CDR3. The CDR3 DNA reads TGCGCCAGCTCTACGGCAGGTAACACCGGGGAGCTGTTTTTT. This sequence encodes CASSTAGNTGELFF. Full variable domain (outside the CDR3, taken from reference TRBV5-1 and TRBJ2-2): KAGVTQTPRYLIKTRGQQVTLSCSPISGHRSVSWYQQTPGQGLQFLFEYFSETQRNKGNFPGRFSGRQFSNSRSEMNVSTLELGDSALYLCASSTAGNTGELFFGEGSRLTVL.

J is TRBJ1-3 and V is TRBV29-1, with TRBD1 identical over 8 bases. Germline-derived CDR1 and CDR2 are SQVTM and ANQGSEA. The CDR3 has 15 amino acids. The V segment lost 5 bases and the J segment 0 bases; nucleotides outside the gene matches: 6. The CDR3, as DNA: TGCAGCGTTCGGACAGGGCTGAGCTCTGGAAACACCATATATTTT. Protein sequence: CSVRTGLSSGNTIYF. Based on the CDR3 plus reference TRBV29-1 and TRBJ1-3, the full variable domain is SAVISQKPSRDICQRGTSLTIQCQVDSQVTMMFWYRQQPGQSLTLIATANQGSEATYESGFVIDKFPISRPNLTFSTLTVSNMSPEDSSIYLCSVRTGLSSGNTIYFGEGSWLTVV.

The chain recombines TRBV13 with TRBJ2-2; the match to TRBD2 covers 7 bases. The CDR3 has 20 residues. Germline trimming cut 5 bases from V and 0 bases from J; bases unmatched to any gene: 18. Per germline, CDR1 PRHDT and CDR2 FYEKMQ (reference sequence). CDR3 sequence: CASSRTAGTILPANTGELFF. The CDR3 nucleotides read TGTGCCAGCAGCCGAACGGCCGGGACTATCCTACCCGCGAACACCGGGGAGCTGTTTTTT.

V and J are TRBV2 and TRBJ2-1, with a weak D call TRBD1 (7 bases). The V gene lost 5 bases and the J gene lost 7 bases, with 9 bases spanning the gap. Germline V gene sequence: CDR1 SNHLY, CDR2 FYNNEI. The CDR3 has 12 residues. CDR3 amino acids: CASSSGGNEQFF. The CDR3 nucleotides are TGTGCCAGCAGTTCAGGGGGGAATGAGCAGTTCTTC.

This sequence joins TRBV28 and TRBJ2-5, with a possible D match to TRBD1 (6 bases). The germline V gene has CDR1 MDHEN and CDR2 SYDVKM. Trimming pared 4 bases from V and 4 bases from J, leaving 13 bases between. The CDR3 has 14 amino acids. CDR3 sequence reads: CASSYLTGLETQYF. The CDR3 coding sequence is TGTGCCAGCAGTTATCTAACAGGGTTAGAGACCCAGTACTTC.

The chain links TRBV10-3 to TRBJ2-7; 10 bases fit TRBD2. J gave up 1 base and V 10 bases, and 7 bases lay outside the gene matches. CDR1 is ENHRY and CDR2 is SYGVKD in the germline V gene. The CDR3 has 14 residues. The DNA for the CDR3 is TGTGCCACCCTAGCGGGGGTGATATCCTACGAGCAGTACTTC. Translating it yields CATLAGVISYEQYF.

The CDR3 DNA sequence: TGTGCCAGCAGCTTAGTGGCGGGGGGCCTCACAGATACGCAGTATTTT. It codes for CASSLVAGGLTDTQYF. The chain employs TRBV11-2 and TRBJ2-3, with TRBD2 matching 8 bases. Germline loops: CDR1 SGHAT, CDR2 FQNNGV. The ends lost 1 base at V and 2 bases at J; junction bases unmatched: 5. CDR3 length equals 16 residues.

This chain joins TRBV5-1 and TRBJ2-2; tentatively, D is TRBD1 (5 bases). In germline, CDR1 is SGHRS, CDR2 YFSETQ. The CDR3 is 15 amino acids. The V gene lost 0 bases and the J gene lost 6 bases, with 12 bases spanning the gap. The CDR3 region is CASSLGTPGAGELFF. CDR3 nucleotide sequence: TGCGCCAGCAGCTTGGGGACACCAGGCGCCGGGGAGCTGTTTTTT.

The rearrangement joins TRBV9 to TRBJ2-7, with D possibly matching TRBD1 (6 bases). V lost 3 bases to trimming and J lost 8 bases, with 27 bases between them. In germline, CDR1 is SGDLS, CDR2 YYNGEE. This CDR3 spans 17 amino acids. The CDR3 nucleotides are TGTGCCAGCAGCGCACGAGGGTCGGACAGCGACCTAATGAAGCAGTACTTC. Translating it yields CASSARGSDSDLMKQYF.

This clone has only a few counts. This sequence joins TRBV5-4 and TRBJ1-2, with TRBD1 matching over 7 bases. J was trimmed by 8 bases and V by 0 bases; bases with no gene match: 7. CDR1 and CDR2 from the germline V gene are SGHNT and YYREEE (reference sequence). CDR3 length: 14 residues. The CDR3 DNA is TGTGCCAGCAGCTTGGCCCGGAGGGGGCAAGGCTACACCTTC. This translates into CASSLARRGQGYTF.

This chain connects TRBV5-6 to TRBJ2-1; TRBD2 is a possible D gene (6 bases). Germline CDR1 SGHDT, CDR2 YYEEEE. The CDR3 has 12 amino acids. The V and J ends lost 7 bases and 6 bases respectively, with 11 bases between them. The CDR3 protein is CASLLAPNEQFF. The CDR3 nucleotides read TGTGCCAGCCTACTAGCCCCCAATGAGCAGTTCTTC.

In DNA, the CDR3 is TGTGCCAGCAGCCACCGACCAGGGAAGGACAATGAGCAGTTCTTC. Amino acids: CASSHRPGKDNEQFF. The rearrangement joins TRBV7-9 to TRBJ2-1, with D possibly TRBD1 on 5 matching bases. V dropped 5 bases and J dropped 5 bases, with 16 bases sitting between them. The CDR3 is made up of 15 amino acids. Germline CDR1 is SEHNR and CDR2 is FQNEAQ (reference sequence). Full variable domain (outside the CDR3, taken from reference TRBV7-9 and TRBJ2-1): DTGVSQNPRHKITKRGQNVTFRCDPISEHNRLYWYRQTLGQGPEFLTYFQNEAQLEKSRLLSDRFSAERPKGSFSTLEIQRTEQGDSAMYLCASSHRPGKDNEQFFGPGTRLTVL.

This clone was seen a single time. The chain joins TRBV6-5 to TRBJ1-2; D is unclear. CDR1 MNHEY and CDR2 SVGAGI come from the germline V gene. Trimming removed 5 bases at V and 4 bases at J, with 11 bases between. The length of the CDR3 is 13 residues. This CDR3 reads CASSPQLSYGYTF. The CDR3 bases are TGTGCCAGCAGTCCCCAATTGAGCTATGGCTACACCTTC.

Here the CDR3 DNA reads TGTGCCAGCAGCCAAGGCGGATACGAGCAGTACTTC. Protein sequence: CASSQGGYEQYF. V is TRBV14 and J is TRBJ2-7; no clear D. This CDR3 spans 12 amino acids. Between the trimmed V and J ends, which lost 1 base and 4 bases, there was a span of 5 bases. CDR1 is SGHDN and CDR2 is FVKESK in the germline V gene.